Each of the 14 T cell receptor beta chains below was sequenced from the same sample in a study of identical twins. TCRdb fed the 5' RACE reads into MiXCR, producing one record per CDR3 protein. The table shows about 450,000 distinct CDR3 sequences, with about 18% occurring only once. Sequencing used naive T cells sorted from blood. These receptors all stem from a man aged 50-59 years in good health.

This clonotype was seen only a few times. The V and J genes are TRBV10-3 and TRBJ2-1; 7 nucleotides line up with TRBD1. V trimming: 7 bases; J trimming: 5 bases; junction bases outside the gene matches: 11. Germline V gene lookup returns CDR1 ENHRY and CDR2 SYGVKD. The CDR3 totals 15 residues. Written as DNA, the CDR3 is TGTGCCATCAACCTCCGACAGGGCCTCAACAATGAGCAGTTCTTC. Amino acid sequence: CAINLRQGLNNEQFF.

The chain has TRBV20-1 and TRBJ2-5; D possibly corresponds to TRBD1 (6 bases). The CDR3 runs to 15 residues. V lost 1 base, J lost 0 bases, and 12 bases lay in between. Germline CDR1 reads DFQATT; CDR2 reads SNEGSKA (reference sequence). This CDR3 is CSARVTGRHQETQYF. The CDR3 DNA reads TGCAGTGCTAGAGTAACAGGGCGGCACCAAGAGACCCAGTACTTC.

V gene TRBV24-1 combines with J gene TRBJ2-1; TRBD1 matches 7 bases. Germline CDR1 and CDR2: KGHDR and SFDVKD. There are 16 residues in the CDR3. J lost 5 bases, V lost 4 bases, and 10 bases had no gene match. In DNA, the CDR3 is TGTGCCACCAGTGAGTCCGGGACAGCTCGGGACAATGAGCAGTTCTTC. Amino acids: CATSESGTARDNEQFF.

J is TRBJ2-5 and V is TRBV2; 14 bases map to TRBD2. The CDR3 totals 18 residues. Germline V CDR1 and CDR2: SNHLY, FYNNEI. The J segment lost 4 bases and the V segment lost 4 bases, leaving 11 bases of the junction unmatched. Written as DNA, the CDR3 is TGTGCCAGCAGTGGAACCGGGACTAGCGGGGGACGACCAGAGACCCAGTACTTC. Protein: CASSGTGTSGGRPETQYF.

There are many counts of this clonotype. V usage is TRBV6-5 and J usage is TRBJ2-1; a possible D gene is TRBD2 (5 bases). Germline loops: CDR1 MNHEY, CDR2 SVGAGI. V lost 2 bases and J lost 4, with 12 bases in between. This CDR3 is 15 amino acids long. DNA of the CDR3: TGTGCCAGCAGTTACGGACGGGAAGGGTACAATGAGCAGTTCTTC. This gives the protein CASSYGREGYNEQFF.

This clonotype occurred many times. The CDR3 DNA sequence: TGCAGTGCTAAGAGATTCGGGTCGGGGGAGACCCAGTACTTC. It codes for CSAKRFGSGETQYF. The chain links TRBV20-1 to TRBJ2-5; D is perhaps TRBD2 (5 bases). From germline, CDR1 is DFQATT and CDR2 SNEGSKA (reference sequence). Trimming stripped 4 bases from V and 5 bases from J, with 17 bases between. The CDR3 sequence is 14 residues long.

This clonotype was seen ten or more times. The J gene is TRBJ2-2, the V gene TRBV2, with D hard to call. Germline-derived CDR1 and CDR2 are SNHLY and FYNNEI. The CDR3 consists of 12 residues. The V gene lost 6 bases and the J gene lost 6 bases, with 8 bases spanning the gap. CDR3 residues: CASRQGAGELFF. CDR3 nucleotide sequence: TGTGCCAGCAGGCAAGGAGCCGGGGAGCTGTTTTTT.

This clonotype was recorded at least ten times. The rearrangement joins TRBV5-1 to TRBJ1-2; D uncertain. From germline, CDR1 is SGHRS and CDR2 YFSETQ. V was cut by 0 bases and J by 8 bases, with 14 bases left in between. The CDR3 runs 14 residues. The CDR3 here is CASSLAARNVGYTF. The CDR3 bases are TGCGCCAGCAGCTTGGCCGCCAGGAACGTGGGCTACACCTTC.

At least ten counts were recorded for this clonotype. CDR3: CASSLGGRNTGELFF. The CDR3 bases are TGTGCCAGCAGCTTGGGGGGGCGGAACACCGGGGAGCTGTTTTTT. J is TRBJ2-2 and V is TRBV11-3, with D possibly matching TRBD2 (7 bases). Germline V gene sequence: CDR1 SGHNT, CDR2 YENEEA. V shed 3 bases and J shed 1 base, with 9 bases lying between them. The CDR3 has 15 amino acids. The whole variable domain, remainder taken from reference TRBV11-3 and TRBJ2-2, is EAGVVQSPRYKIIEKKQPVAFWCNPISGHNTLYWYLQNLGQGPELLIRYENEEAVDDSQLPKDRFSAERLKGVDSTLKIQPAELGDSAVYLCASSLGGRNTGELFFGEGSRLTVL.

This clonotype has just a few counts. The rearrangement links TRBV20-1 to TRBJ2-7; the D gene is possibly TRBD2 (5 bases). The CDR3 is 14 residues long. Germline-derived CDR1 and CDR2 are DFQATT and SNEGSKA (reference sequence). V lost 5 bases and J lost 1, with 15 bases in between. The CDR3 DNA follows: TGCAGTGCTCTACCCACGGGGAGTTCCTACGAGCAGTACTTC. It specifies CSALPTGSSYEQYF.

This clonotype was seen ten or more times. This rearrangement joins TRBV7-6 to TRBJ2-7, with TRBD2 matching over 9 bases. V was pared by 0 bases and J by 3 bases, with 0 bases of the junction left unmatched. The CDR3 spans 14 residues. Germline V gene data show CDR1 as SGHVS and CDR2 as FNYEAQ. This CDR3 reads CASSLASGSYEQYF. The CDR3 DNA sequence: TGTGCCAGCAGCTTAGCTAGCGGGAGCTACGAGCAGTACTTC.

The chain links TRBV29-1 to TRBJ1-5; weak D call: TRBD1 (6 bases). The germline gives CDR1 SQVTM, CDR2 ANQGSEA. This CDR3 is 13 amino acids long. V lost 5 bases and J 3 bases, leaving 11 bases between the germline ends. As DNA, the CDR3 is TGCAGCGTTCAGAGGACAGACAATCAGCCCCAGCATTTT. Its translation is CSVQRTDNQPQHF.

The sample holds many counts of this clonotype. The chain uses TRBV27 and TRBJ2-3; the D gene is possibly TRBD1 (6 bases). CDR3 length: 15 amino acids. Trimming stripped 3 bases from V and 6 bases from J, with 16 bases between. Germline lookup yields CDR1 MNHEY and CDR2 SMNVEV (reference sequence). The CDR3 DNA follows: TGTGCCAGCAGTTTTCAGGGGCCCCGTTTGGATACGCAGTATTTT. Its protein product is CASSFQGPRLDTQYF.

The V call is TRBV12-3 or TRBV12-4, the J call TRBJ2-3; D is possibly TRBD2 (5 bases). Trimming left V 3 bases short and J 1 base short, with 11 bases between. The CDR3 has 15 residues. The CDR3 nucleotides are TGTGCCAGCAGTTTGGTCCCGCGGGGCACAGATACGCAGTATTTT. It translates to CASSLVPRGTDTQYF.